Following are 8 T cell receptor beta chains from one sample sequenced in a study of technical replicates of blood from a handful of donors. Profiled with immunoSEQ multiplex PCR; TCRdb holds only in-frame clones, not every one. The table records about 83,000 clones, more than 80% of them present only once. Sequencing used T cells isolated from PBMCs. Receptors were obtained from a human donor in good health.

The chain recombines TRBV7-2 with TRBJ1-4; a weak D match, TRBD1 (5 bases). This CDR3 spans 15 amino acids. The ends were cut back, 5 bases at V and 4 bases at J, with 14 bases in the middle. CDR1 and CDR2 (germline): SGHTA, FQGNSA. Here the CDR3 DNA reads TGTGCCAGCAGCCGAAACGGGGGGTATAATGAAAAACTGTTTTTT. It specifies CASSRNGGYNEKLFF.

The chain uses TRBV29-1 and TRBJ2-3, with 9 bases aligning to TRBD1. Per the germline V gene, CDR1 is SQVTM and CDR2 is ANQGSEA. Trimming took 7 bases from V and 2 from J; bases not matched to a gene: 4. This CDR3 has 13 residues. For the CDR3, the DNA is TGCAGCGCCCGGGACAGGGTCACAGATACGCAGTATTTT. Translating gives CSARDRVTDTQYF.

This chain connects TRBV9 to TRBJ2-7; perhaps TRBD1 as D (5 bases). V lost 3 bases to trimming and J lost 2 bases, with 18 bases between them. This CDR3 comprises 16 residues. Germline V gene data show CDR1 as SGDLS and CDR2 as YYNGEE. CDR3 nucleotides: TGTGCCAGCAGCGATACCTCCACGGACATCCCCTACGAGCAGTACTTC. Translated, it gives CASSDTSTDIPYEQYF. Full variable domain (rest looked up from reference TRBV9 and TRBJ2-7): DSGVTQTPKHLITATGQRVTLRCSPRSGDLSVYWYQQSLDQGLQFLIQYYNGEERAKGNILERFSAQQFPDLHSELNLSSLELGDSALYFCASSDTSTDIPYEQYFGPGTRLTVT.

The chain has TRBV6-1 and TRBJ1-5; 7 bases match TRBD1. The CDR3 length is 13 residues. Trimming at V came to 9 bases and at J to 5 bases, leaving 7 bases not matched to a gene. Germline lookup yields CDR1 MNHNS and CDR2 SASEGT. CDR3 in amino acids: CASTDREYQPQHF. DNA for the CDR3: TGTGCCAGTACAGACAGGGAGTATCAGCCCCAGCATTTT.

The chain joins TRBV29-1 to TRBJ1-1; D might be TRBD1 (6 bases). This CDR3 has 12 residues. V was trimmed by 5 bases and J by 4 bases, leaving 11 bases between them. The germline gives CDR1 SQVTM, CDR2 ANQGSEA. The DNA for the CDR3 is TGCAGCGTTAATCTCAGGGGCACTGAAGCTTTCTTT. Amino acids: CSVNLRGTEAFF.

This rearrangement joins TRBV5-4 to TRBJ2-7; D uncertain. This CDR3 region has 12 residues. Trimming took 0 bases from V and 7 from J, leaving 8 bases between them. Germline V gives CDR1 SGHNT, CDR2 YYREEE (reference sequence). CDR3 amino acids: CASSLGSSEQYF. Written as DNA, the CDR3 is TGTGCCAGCAGCTTGGGGTCCAGTGAGCAGTACTTC.

J is TRBJ2-3 and V is TRBV5-8; possible D gene TRBD2, 5 bases. V was shortened by 5 bases and J by 3 bases, with 7 bases between the two germline ends. Germline V gene lookup returns CDR1 SGHTS and CDR2 YDEGEE. CDR3 length: 12 amino acids. CDR3 sequence: CASRWETDTQYF. The CDR3 DNA reads TGTGCCAGCAGGTGGGAGACAGATACGCAGTATTTT.

The rearrangement joins TRBV10-3 to TRBJ2-1, with 8 bases identical to TRBD1. This CDR3 has 14 amino acids. CDR1 ENHRY and CDR2 SYGVKD come from the germline V gene. The V gene end was trimmed by 7 bases and the J gene end by 6 bases; junction bases not matched to a gene: 8. CDR3 in amino acids: CAITQGQGGNEQFF. In DNA form, the CDR3 reads TGTGCCATCACCCAAGGACAGGGTGGCAATGAGCAGTTCTTC.